The rows below give T cell receptor beta chains drawn from one sample of a study of blood T cell repertoires in COVID-19. Method: immunoSEQ multiplex PCR; TCRdb's copy keeps in-frame clones and lacks some. The repertoire has roughly 250,000 clones, roughly 80% of them found once; the top ten carry 4.5% to 6%. The sample comprised peripheral blood. The receptor set was obtained from a woman older than 75 with active or convalescent COVID-19. Each CDR3 is given with its conserved first and last residue. The D gene is left open where the match is weak. Only some rows state a clone size, as once, few, many or a class for expanded clones.

clone_size d_call j_call v_call cdr3_nt cdr3_aa
few TRBD1 TRBJ1-2 TRBV5-4 TGTGCCAGCAGCTTTCAGGGGGCGGAGGGCTACACCTTC CASSFQGAEGYTF
NA TRBD1 TRBJ2-2 TRBV19 TGTGCCACACCGGGACAGGGATCCCCCGGGGAGCTGTTTTTT CATPGQGSPGELFF
NA NA TRBJ1-2 TRBV5-1 TGCGCCAGCAGCTCGGACAGCACTACGCTCTATGGCTACACCTTC CASSSDSTTLYGYTF
NA NA TRBJ1-2 TRBV5-1 TGCGCCAGCAGCCCAACCTCCGATCGGGCAGGGAACACCTTC CASSPTSDRAGNTF
NA NA TRBJ2-7 TRBV2 TGTGCCAGCAGTGTCGCCCTAGCTTTCTCCGAGCAGTACTTC CASSVALAFSEQYF
NA NA TRBJ1-6 TRBV19 TGTGCCAGTAGTATAGTTCAGGGGACAAATTCACCCCTCCACTTT CASSIVQGTNSPLHF
NA NA TRBJ2-5 TRBV5-1 TGCGCCAGCAGCTTGCAGAGGGCCGAGACCCAGTACTTC CASSLQRAETQYF
NA NA TRBJ1-4 TRBV6-6 TGTGCCAGCAGGCGACCCCGTCGCCAGGGTGCTAATGAAAAACTGTTTTTT CASRRPRRQGANEKLFF
NA TRBD1 TRBJ2-7 TRBV18 TGTGCCAGCTCACCACCCGGACAGGCCTACGAGCAGTACTTC CASSPPGQAYEQYF
NA NA TRBJ2-1 TRBV5-8 TGTGCCAGCAGCCACAACCGAGGGAGCTCCTACAATGAGCAGTTCTTC CASSHNRGSSYNEQFF
NA TRBD1 TRBJ1-6 TRBV13 TGTGCCAGCAGCCGAACCGGACAGGGGATTATCAACTCACCCCTCCACTTT CASSRTGQGIINSPLHF
NA NA TRBJ2-7 TRBV19 TGTGCCAGTAGACAAGACGGGAGAAGCTCCTACGAGCAGTACTTC CASRQDGRSSYEQYF